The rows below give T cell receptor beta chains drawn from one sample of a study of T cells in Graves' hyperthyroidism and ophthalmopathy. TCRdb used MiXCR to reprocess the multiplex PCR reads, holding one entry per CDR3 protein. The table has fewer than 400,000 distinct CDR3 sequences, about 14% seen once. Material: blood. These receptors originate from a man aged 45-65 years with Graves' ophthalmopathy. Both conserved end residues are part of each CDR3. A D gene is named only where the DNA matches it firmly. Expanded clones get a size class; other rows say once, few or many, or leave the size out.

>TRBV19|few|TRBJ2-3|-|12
CASGPSADTQYF
TGTGCCAGTGGCCCCTCGGCGGATACGCAGTATTTT
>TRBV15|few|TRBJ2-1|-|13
CATSPPRLKEQFF
TGTGCCACCAGTCCTCCTAGACTCAAAGAGCAGTTCTTC
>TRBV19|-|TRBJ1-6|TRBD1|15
CASSASTGVDSPLHF
TGTGCCAGTAGTGCCTCTACAGGGGTGGATTCACCCCTCCACTTT
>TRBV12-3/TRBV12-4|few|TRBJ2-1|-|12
CAGSFSRNEQFF
TGTGCCGGCAGTTTTAGTAGGAATGAGCAGTTCTTC
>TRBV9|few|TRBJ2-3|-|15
CASSVVEGRTDTQYF
TGTGCCAGCAGCGTAGTAGAGGGACGCACAGATACGCAGTATTTT
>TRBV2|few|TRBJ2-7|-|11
CANRVSYEQYF
TGTGCCAACAGGGTTTCCTACGAGCAGTACTTC
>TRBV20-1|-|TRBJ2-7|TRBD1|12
CSATGQGWEQYF
TGCAGTGCTACCGGACAGGGTTGGGAGCAGTACTTC
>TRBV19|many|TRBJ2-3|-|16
CASSMGRVSHTDTQYF
TGTGCCAGTAGTATGGGGCGGGTAAGCCACACAGATACGCAGTATTTT
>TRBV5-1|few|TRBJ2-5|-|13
CASRTEEFMTQYF
TGCGCCAGCAGGACAGAGGAATTCATGACCCAGTACTTC
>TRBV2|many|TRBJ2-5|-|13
CASSEVTEETQYF
TGTGCCAGCAGTGAAGTGACAGAAGAGACCCAGTACTTC
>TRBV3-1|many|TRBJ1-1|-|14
CASSQSSGNTEAFF
TGTGCCAGCAGCCAAAGCAGCGGGAACACTGAAGCTTTCTTT
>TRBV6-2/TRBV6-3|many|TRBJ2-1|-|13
CASSHTDGYEQFF
TGTGCCAGCAGTCACACAGATGGATATGAGCAGTTCTTC
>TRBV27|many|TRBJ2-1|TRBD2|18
CASSPTPSSGRIQSEQFF
TGTGCCAGCAGCCCAACACCCTCTAGCGGGAGGATTCAAAGTGAGCAGTTCTTC
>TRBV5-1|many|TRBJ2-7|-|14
CASSLTRPSYEQYF
TGCGCCAGCAGCTTGACTCGCCCCTCCTACGAGCAGTACTTC
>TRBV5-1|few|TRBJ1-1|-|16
CASTKAGAGVNTGAFF
TGCGCCAGCACCAAGGCGGGGGCGGGGGTGAACACTGGAGCTTTCTTT
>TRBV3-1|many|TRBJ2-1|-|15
CASSQEPGRKNEQFF
TGTGCCAGCAGCCAAGAGCCGGGTAGGAAAAATGAGCAGTTCTTC
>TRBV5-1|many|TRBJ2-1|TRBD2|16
CASSLVVSGRSNEQFF
TGCGCCAGCAGCTTGGTGGTTAGCGGGAGGAGCAATGAGCAGTTCTTC
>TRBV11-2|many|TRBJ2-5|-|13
CASSIPAGETQYF
TGTGCCAGCAGCATCCCAGCGGGAGAGACCCAGTACTTC
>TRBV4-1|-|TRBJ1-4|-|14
CASSQDLGEGKLFF
TGCGCCAGCAGCCAAGATCTGGGAGAGGGAAAACTGTTTTTT
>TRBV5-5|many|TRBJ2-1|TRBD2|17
CASSLEGLTTRANEQFF
TGTGCCAGCAGCTTGGAGGGACTAACCACTAGGGCCAATGAGCAGTTCTTC
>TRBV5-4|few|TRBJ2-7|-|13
CASSFPGSNERYF
TGTGCCAGCAGCTTCCCAGGGTCGAACGAGCGGTACTTC
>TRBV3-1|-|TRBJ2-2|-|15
CASSQVTRAGGELFF
TGTGCCAGCAGCCAAGTTACGAGGGCGGGCGGGGAGCTGTTTTTT
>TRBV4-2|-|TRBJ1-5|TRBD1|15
CASSATGTSNQPQHF
TGTGCCAGCAGCGCGACAGGGACTAGCAATCAGCCCCAGCATTTT
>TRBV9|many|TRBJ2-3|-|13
CASSVDHTDTQYF
TGTGCCAGCAGCGTAGACCACACAGATACGCAGTATTTT
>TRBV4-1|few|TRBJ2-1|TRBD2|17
CASSRTGTSGSYNEQFF
TGCGCCAGCAGCCGAACCGGGACTAGCGGATCCTACAATGAGCAGTTCTTC
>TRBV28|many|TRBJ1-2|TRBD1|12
CASVGQGYGYTF
TGTGCCAGCGTGGGACAGGGCTATGGCTACACCTTC
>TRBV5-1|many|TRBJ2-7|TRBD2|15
CASSLDTSGSYEQYF
TGCGCCAGCAGCTTGGATACTAGCGGGAGCTACGAGCAGTACTTC
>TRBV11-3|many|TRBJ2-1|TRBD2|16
CASSAGTSGRLDEQFF
TGTGCCAGCAGCGCAGGGACTAGCGGGAGATTGGATGAGCAGTTCTTC
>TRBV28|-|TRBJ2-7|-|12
CASRGAVYEQYF
TGTGCCAGCAGGGGCGCTGTCTACGAGCAGTACTTC
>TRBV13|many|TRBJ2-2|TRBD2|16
CASSLGLAGRIGELFF
TGTGCCAGCAGCTTAGGACTAGCGGGAAGGATCGGGGAGCTGTTTTTT
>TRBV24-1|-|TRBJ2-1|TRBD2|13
CATNGRSYNEQFF
TGTGCCACCAACGGGAGGAGTTACAATGAGCAGTTCTTC
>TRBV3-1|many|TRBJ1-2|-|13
CASSQYSKYGYTF
TGTGCCAGCAGCCAATACTCTAAGTATGGCTACACCTTC
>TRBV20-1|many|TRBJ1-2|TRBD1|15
CSARGDSGANYGYTF
TGCAGTGCTAGAGGGGACAGCGGAGCTAACTATGGCTACACCTTC
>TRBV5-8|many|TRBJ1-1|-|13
CASSPMGRTEAFF
TGTGCCAGCAGCCCCATGGGGCGTACTGAAGCTTTCTTT
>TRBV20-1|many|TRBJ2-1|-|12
CSAREGGSWQFF
TGCAGTGCTAGAGAAGGGGGTTCCTGGCAGTTCTTC
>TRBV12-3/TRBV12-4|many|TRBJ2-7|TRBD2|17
CASQLAGANPGDYEQYF
TGTGCCAGCCAACTGGCGGGAGCAAACCCGGGGGATTACGAGCAGTACTTC
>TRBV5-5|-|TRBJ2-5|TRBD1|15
CASSYRTGGDLAQYF
TGTGCCAGCAGCTACCGGACAGGGGGCGACTTGGCCCAGTACTTC
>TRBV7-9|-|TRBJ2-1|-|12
CASTLGEFEQFF
TGTGCCAGCACCTTAGGGGAGTTTGAGCAGTTCTTC
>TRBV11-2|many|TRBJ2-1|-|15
CASMGLIGGHNEQFF
TGTGCCAGTATGGGACTGATTGGAGGTCACAATGAGCAGTTCTTC
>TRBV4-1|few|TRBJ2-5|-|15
CASSQDRLTSETQYF
TGCGCCAGCAGCCAAGACCGACTGACCTCTGAGACCCAGTACTTC
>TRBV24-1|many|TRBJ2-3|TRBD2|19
CATSDLTSGTFQNTDTQYF
TGTGCCACCAGTGATCTTACTAGCGGGACTTTCCAGAACACAGATACGCAGTATTTT
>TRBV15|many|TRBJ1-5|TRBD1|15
CATSREAGGDQPQHF
TGTGCCACCAGCAGAGAGGCAGGGGGCGATCAGCCCCAGCATTTT
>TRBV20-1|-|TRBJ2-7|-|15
CSAALGVPPNYEQYF
TGCAGTGCCGCCCTCGGAGTCCCTCCCAACTACGAGCAGTACTTC
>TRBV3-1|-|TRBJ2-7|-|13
CASSPRAGREQYF
TGTGCCAGCAGCCCCCGGGCGGGGAGGGAGCAGTACTTC